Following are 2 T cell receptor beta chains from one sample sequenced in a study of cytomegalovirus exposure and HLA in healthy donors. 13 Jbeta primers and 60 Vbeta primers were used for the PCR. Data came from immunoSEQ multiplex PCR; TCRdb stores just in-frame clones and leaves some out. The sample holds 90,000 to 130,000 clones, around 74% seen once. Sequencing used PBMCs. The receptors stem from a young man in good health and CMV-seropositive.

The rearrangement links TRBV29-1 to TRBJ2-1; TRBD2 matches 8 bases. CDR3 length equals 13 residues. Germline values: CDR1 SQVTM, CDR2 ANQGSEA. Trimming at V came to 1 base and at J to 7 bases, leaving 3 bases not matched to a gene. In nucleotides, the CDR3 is TGCAGCGTTGAAGTGGCGGGGGGTAATGAGCAGTTCTTC. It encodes CSVEVAGGNEQFF.

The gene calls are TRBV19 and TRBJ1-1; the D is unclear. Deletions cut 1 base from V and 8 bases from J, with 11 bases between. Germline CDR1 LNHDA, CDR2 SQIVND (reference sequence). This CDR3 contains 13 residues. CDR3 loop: CASSIVEGGEAFF. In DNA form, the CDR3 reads TGTGCCAGTAGTATAGTGGAGGGTGGCGAAGCTTTCTTT.